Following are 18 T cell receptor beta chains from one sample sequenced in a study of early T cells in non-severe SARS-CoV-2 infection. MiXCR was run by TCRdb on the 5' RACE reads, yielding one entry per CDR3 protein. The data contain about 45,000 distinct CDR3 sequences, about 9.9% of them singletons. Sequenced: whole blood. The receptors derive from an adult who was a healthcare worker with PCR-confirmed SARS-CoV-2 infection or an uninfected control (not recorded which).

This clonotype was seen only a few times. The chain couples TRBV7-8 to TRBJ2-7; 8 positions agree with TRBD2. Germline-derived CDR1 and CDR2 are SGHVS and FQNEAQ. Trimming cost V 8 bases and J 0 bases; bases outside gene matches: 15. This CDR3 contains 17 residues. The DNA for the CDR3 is TGTGCCAGCTCGACACCGGGTAGCGGGACCTCCTCCTACGAGCAGTACTTC. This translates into CASSTPGSGTSSYEQYF.

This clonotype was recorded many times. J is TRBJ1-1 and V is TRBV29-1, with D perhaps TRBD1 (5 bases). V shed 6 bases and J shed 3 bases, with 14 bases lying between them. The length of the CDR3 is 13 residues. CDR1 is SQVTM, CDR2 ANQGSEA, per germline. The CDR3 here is CSVPQAYDTEAFF. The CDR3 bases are TGCAGCGTACCACAGGCCTATGACACTGAAGCTTTCTTT.

In nucleotides, the CDR3 is TGCGCCAGCAGCTTGGTAACAGACATGAACACTGAAGCTTTCTTT. This encodes CASSLVTDMNTEAFF. This chain connects TRBV5-1 to TRBJ1-1; D ambiguous. Trimming removed 0 bases from V and 0 bases from J, with 9 bases in between. The CDR3 covers 15 residues. CDR1 is SGHRS, CDR2 YFSETQ, per germline.

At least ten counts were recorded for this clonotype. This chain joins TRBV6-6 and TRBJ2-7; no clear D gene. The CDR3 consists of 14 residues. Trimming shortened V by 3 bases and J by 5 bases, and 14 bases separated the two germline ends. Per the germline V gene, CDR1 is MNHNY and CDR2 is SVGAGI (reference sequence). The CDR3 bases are TGTGCCAGCAGTTATGGACCGGGTTTCCACGAGCAGTACTTC. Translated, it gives CASSYGPGFHEQYF.

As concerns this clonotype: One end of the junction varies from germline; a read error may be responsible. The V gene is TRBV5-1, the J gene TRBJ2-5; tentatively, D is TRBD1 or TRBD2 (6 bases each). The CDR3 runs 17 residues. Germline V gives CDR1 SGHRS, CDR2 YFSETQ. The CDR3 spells CASSLGAGRGGQETQYF. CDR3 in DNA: TGTGCCAGCAGCTTGGGGGCGGGACGTGGTGGGCAAGAGACCCAGTACTTC.

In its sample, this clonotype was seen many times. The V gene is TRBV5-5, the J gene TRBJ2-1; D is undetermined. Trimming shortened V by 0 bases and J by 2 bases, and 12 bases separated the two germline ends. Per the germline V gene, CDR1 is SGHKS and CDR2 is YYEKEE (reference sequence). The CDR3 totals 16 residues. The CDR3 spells CASSLVRKSAYNEQFF. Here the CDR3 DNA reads TGTGCCAGCAGCTTGGTAAGGAAATCCGCCTACAATGAGCAGTTCTTC.

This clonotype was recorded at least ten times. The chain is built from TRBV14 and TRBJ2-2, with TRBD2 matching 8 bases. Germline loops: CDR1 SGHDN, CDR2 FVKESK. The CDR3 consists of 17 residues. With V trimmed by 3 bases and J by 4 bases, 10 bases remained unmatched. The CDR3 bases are TGTGCCAGCAGCCACCAGCTAATAGCGGGAAGCACCGGGGAGCTGTTTTTT. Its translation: CASSHQLIAGSTGELFF.

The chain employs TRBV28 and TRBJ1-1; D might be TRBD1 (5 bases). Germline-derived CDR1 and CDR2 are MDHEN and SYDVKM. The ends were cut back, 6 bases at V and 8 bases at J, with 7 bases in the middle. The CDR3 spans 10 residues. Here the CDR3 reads CASSNREAFF. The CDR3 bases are TGTGCCAGCAGCAACAGGGAAGCTTTCTTT.

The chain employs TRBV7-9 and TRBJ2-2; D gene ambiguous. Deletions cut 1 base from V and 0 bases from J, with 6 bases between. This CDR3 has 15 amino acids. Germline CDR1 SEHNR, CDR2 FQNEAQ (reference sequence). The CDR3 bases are TGTGCCAGCAGCTTAGGTCGGACGAACACCGGGGAGCTGTTTTTT. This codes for CASSLGRTNTGELFF.

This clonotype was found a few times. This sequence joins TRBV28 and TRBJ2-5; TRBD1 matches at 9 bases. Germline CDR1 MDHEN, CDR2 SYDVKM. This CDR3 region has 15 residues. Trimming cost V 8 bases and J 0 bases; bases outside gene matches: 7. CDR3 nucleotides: TGTGCCAGCGGTCCGGGACAGGGATACCAAGAGACCCAGTACTTC. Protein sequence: CASGPGQGYQETQYF. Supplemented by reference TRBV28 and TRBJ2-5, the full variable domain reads DVKVTQSSRYLVKRTGEKVFLECVQDMDHENMFWYRQDPGLGLRLIYFSYDVKMKEKGDIPEGYSVSREKKERFSLILESASTNQTSMYLCASGPGQGYQETQYFGPGTRLLVL.

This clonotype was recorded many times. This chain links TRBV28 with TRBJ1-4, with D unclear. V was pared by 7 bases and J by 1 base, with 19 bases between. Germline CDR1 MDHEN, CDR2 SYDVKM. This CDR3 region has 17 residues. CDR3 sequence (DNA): TGTGCCAGCACCATCAATTTTCCGGTAGTAACTAATGAAAAACTGTTTTTT. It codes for CASTINFPVVTNEKLFF. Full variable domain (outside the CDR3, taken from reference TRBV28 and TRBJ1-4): DVKVTQSSRYLVKRTGEKVFLECVQDMDHENMFWYRQDPGLGLRLIYFSYDVKMKEKGDIPEGYSVSREKKERFSLILESASTNQTSMYLCASTINFPVVTNEKLFFGSGTQLSVL.

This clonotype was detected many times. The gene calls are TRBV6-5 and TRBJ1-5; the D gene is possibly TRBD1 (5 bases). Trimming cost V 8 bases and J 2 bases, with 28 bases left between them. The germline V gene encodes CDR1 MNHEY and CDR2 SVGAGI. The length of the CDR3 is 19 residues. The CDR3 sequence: CASSRSSRPTPGGNQPQHF. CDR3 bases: TGTGCCAGCTCTCGAAGCTCAAGGCCTACTCCGGGGGGCAATCAGCCCCAGCATTTT.

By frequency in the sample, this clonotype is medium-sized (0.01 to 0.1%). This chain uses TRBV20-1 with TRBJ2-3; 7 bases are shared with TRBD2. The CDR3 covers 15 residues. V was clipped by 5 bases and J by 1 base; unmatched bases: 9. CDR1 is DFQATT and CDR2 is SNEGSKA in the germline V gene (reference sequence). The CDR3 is CSASRRESGTDTQYF. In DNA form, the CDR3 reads TGCAGTGCTTCTCGGCGGGAGTCGGGCACAGATACGCAGTATTTT.

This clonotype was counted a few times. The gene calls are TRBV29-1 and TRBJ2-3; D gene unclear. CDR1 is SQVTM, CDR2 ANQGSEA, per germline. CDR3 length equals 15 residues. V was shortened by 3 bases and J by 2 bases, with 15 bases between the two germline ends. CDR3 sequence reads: CSVDSFRQDTDTQYF. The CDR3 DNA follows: TGCAGCGTTGACAGTTTCAGGCAGGACACAGATACGCAGTATTTT.

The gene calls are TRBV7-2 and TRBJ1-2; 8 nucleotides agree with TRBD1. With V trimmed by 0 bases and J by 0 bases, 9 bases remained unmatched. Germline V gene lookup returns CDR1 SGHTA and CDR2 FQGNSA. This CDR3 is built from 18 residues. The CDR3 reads CASSLALGAGGANYGYTF. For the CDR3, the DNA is TGTGCCAGCAGCTTAGCGCTCGGAGCAGGGGGCGCTAACTATGGCTACACCTTC.

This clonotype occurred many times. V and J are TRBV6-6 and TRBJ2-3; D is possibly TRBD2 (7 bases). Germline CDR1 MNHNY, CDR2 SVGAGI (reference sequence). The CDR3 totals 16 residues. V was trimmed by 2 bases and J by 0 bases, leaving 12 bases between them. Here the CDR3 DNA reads TGTGCCAGCAGTTACAGGGGCGGGGGCAGCACAGATACGCAGTATTTT. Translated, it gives CASSYRGGGSTDTQYF.

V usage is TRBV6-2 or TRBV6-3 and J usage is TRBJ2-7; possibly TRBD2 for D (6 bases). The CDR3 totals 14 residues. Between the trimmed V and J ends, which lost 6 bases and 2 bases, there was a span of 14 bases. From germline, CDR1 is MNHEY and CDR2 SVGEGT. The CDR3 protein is CASRPGLETYEQYF. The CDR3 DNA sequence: TGTGCCAGCAGACCGGGACTCGAGACCTACGAGCAGTACTTC.

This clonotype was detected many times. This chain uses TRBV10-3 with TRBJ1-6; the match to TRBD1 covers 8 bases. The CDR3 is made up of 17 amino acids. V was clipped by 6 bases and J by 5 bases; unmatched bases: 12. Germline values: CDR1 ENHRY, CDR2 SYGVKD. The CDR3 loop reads CAIRPDRGRNNNSPLHF. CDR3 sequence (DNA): TGTGCCATCAGACCCGACAGGGGCCGAAATAATAATTCACCCCTCCACTTT.